Listed below are T cell receptor beta chains from one sample, sequenced in a study of spatial heterogeneity in lung cancer. TCRdb called the 5' RACE reads again in MiXCR, with one record for every CDR3 protein. Of around 25,000 distinct CDR3 sequences listed, more than 9.5% were seen once; the top ten hold 20% to 25%. The sample here was PBMCs, taken at follow-up. The receptor set was obtained from a male donor with early-stage non-small cell lung cancer. Each CDR3 is given with its conserved first and last residue. A D gene is named only where the DNA matches it firmly. Not every row has a clone size; where given, it reads once, few, many or a size class.

v_gene	d_gene	len	j_gene	abundance	CDR3aa	CDR3nt
TRBV7-6	NA	12	TRBJ2-5	many	CASSSGEETQYF	TGTGCCAGCAGCTCGGGAGAAGAGACCCAGTACTTC
TRBV5-5	NA	16	TRBJ2-6	NA	CASSFLRASGANVLTF	TGTGCCAGCAGCTTCCTCAGGGCCAGTGGGGCCAACGTCCTGACTTTC
TRBV20-1	NA	15	TRBJ2-4	many	CSAREEGLAKNIQYF	TGCAGTGCTAGAGAGGAGGGTCTAGCCAAAAACATTCAGTACTTC
TRBV5-1	NA	15	TRBJ2-3	NA	CASSLEGAPTDTQYF	TGCGCCAGCAGCTTGGAAGGGGCCCCCACAGATACGCAGTATTTT
TRBV12-3/TRBV12-4	NA	13	TRBJ1-1	NA	CASTEGTVTEAFF	TGTGCCAGCACGGAGGGGACGGTGACTGAAGCTTTCTTT
TRBV2	NA	15	TRBJ2-3	few	CASQDGFKNTDTQYF	TGTGCCAGTCAGGACGGATTTAAAAACACAGATACGCAGTATTTT
TRBV7-2	NA	17	TRBJ2-3	NA	CASSLNIGQTITDTQYF	TGTGCCAGCAGCTTAAACATCGGACAGACCATCACAGATACGCAGTATTTT
TRBV5-1	NA	14	TRBJ1-4	many	CASSEQGGDEKLFF	TGCGCCAGCAGCGAACAGGGAGGCGATGAAAAACTGTTTTTT
TRBV4-1	NA	15	TRBJ1-2	many	CASSQDSRGIHGYTF	TGCGCCAGCAGCCAAGATTCCCGGGGGATCCATGGCTACACCTTC
TRBV18	TRBD1	13	TRBJ2-5	many	CASSQDREETQYF	TGTGCCAGCTCGCAAGACAGGGAAGAGACCCAGTACTTC
TRBV20-1	TRBD2	17	TRBJ2-1	NA	CSARVASGGPDYNEQFF	TGCAGTGCTAGAGTGGCTAGCGGGGGGCCGGACTACAATGAGCAGTTCTTC
TRBV6-5	TRBD1	16	TRBJ1-1	many	CASGSRTGRIGTEAFF	TGTGCCAGCGGGAGCAGGACAGGGAGGATCGGAACTGAAGCTTTCTTT
TRBV24-1	NA	13	TRBJ1-2	medium-sized	CATSDGQNYGYTF	TGTGCCACCAGTGACGGACAGAATTATGGCTACACCTTC
TRBV3-1	NA	18	TRBJ2-3	many	CASSPFGGPGLLTDTQYF	TGTGCCAGCAGCCCGTTTGGGGGACCGGGACTCCTCACAGATACGCAGTATTTT
TRBV20-1	NA	12	TRBJ2-7	many	CSATRVANEQYF	TGCAGTGCTACGAGGGTGGCTAACGAGCAGTACTTC
TRBV24-1	TRBD2	18	TRBJ2-1	few	CATSDDGTSGGEYNEQFF	TGTGCCACCAGTGATGACGGGACTAGCGGGGGAGAATACAATGAGCAGTTCTTC
TRBV5-1	TRBD2	16	TRBJ2-3	NA	CASSLDLAGRPDTQYF	TGCGCCAGCAGCTTGGATCTAGCGGGGAGGCCAGATACGCAGTATTTT
TRBV9	TRBD2	17	TRBJ2-3	few	CASSYHPTSGSADTQYF	TGTGCCAGCAGCTACCACCCGACTAGCGGGTCAGCAGATACGCAGTATTTT
TRBV19	TRBD2	16	TRBJ2-1	medium-sized	CASSIRTSGGAEEQFF	TGTGCCAGTAGTATTAGAACTAGCGGGGGGGCGGAGGAGCAGTTCTTC
TRBV3-1	NA	11	TRBJ2-5	NA	CASSQMETQYF	TGTGCCAGCAGCCAAATGGAGACCCAGTACTTC
TRBV7-9	TRBD1	16	TRBJ2-3	few	CASSLVGTGPTDTQYF	TGTGCCAGCAGCTTAGTGGGGACAGGACCCACAGATACGCAGTATTTT
TRBV7-2	NA	15	TRBJ2-5	many	CASSLEELTRETQYF	TGTGCCAGCAGCTTAGAGGAACTCACAAGGGAGACCCAGTACTTC
TRBV7-8	NA	15	TRBJ2-5	NA	CASSRTVQEWETQYF	TGTGCCAGCAGCCGGACAGTCCAGGAATGGGAGACCCAGTACTTC
TRBV11-2	NA	17	TRBJ1-4	few	CASSDPLGGRVGEKLFF	TGTGCCAGCAGCGACCCCCTCGGTGGCAGGGTGGGAGAAAAACTGTTTTTT
TRBV28	NA	13	TRBJ1-1	few	CAIQGFRNTEAFF	TGTGCCATCCAGGGGTTTAGGAACACTGAAGCTTTCTTT
TRBV27	NA	14	TRBJ2-7	medium-sized	CASSFGSYSYEQYF	TGTGCCAGCAGTTTCGGGTCCTACTCCTACGAGCAGTACTTC
TRBV9	NA	14	TRBJ1-2	few	CASSVVGDNYGYTF	TGTGCCAGCAGCGTAGTGGGGGATAACTATGGCTACACCTTC
TRBV4-1	NA	14	TRBJ2-2	many	CASSYGMNTGELFF	TGCGCCAGCAGCTACGGGATGAACACCGGGGAGCTGTTTTTT
TRBV20-1	TRBD1	15	TRBJ2-2	NA	CSAYPGTANTGELFF	TGCAGTGCTTACCCCGGGACAGCAAACACCGGGGAGCTGTTTTTT
TRBV29-1	NA	15	TRBJ2-5	many	CSVDKAQGGQETQYF	TGCAGCGTTGACAAGGCTCAAGGGGGCCAAGAGACCCAGTACTTC
TRBV28	NA	14	TRBJ2-2	NA	CASTPPTVTGELFF	TGTGCCAGCACCCCTCCTACTGTGACCGGGGAGCTGTTTTTT
TRBV7-8	NA	17	TRBJ1-6	NA	CASTLTAMSSYNSPLHF	TGTGCCAGCACCCTGACTGCAATGAGCTCCTATAATTCACCCCTCCACTTT
TRBV7-2	NA	16	TRBJ2-3	NA	CASSSRGARGTDTQYF	TGTGCCAGCAGCTCTCGGGGGGCCCGGGGCACAGATACGCAGTATTTT
TRBV4-1	TRBD1	14	TRBJ1-6	NA	CASSLDRVGSPLHF	TGCGCCAGCAGCCTCGACAGGGTCGGTTCACCCCTCCACTTT
TRBV6-1	NA	15	TRBJ2-2	many	CASSELGGYSGELFF	TGTGCCAGCAGTGAACTTGGGGGGTACTCCGGGGAGCTGTTTTTT
TRBV20-1	TRBD1	13	TRBJ1-2	NA	CSAGDRGQQGYTF	TGCAGTGCCGGGGACAGGGGGCAGCAAGGCTACACCTTC
TRBV11-2	NA	15	TRBJ2-1	many	CATKPFGGTYNEQFF	TGTGCCACCAAACCTTTCGGGGGAACCTACAATGAGCAGTTCTTC
TRBV20-1	TRBD1	13	TRBJ1-1	few	CSAPQGARTEAFF	TGCAGTGCACCACAGGGGGCGCGCACTGAAGCTTTCTTT
TRBV10-3	NA	13	TRBJ2-5	NA	CAISDDRRETQYF	TGTGCCATCAGTGACGACCGGCGGGAGACCCAGTACTTC
TRBV7-2	TRBD1	14	TRBJ2-1	NA	CASSVGQPNNEQFF	TGTGCCAGCAGCGTGGGACAGCCCAACAATGAGCAGTTCTTC